One and the same sample provided the 31 T cell receptor beta chains below, sequenced in a study of blood T cell repertoires in COVID-19. This table comes from immunoSEQ multiplex PCR, and its TCRdb copy is limited to in-frame clones, with some not included. Of about 56,000 clones listed, roughly 80% are singletons. Specimen: peripheral blood. Receptor source: a woman older than 75 with acute or convalescent COVID-19.

This rearrangement joins TRBV7-6 to TRBJ2-7; the D gene is possibly TRBD1 (5 bases). The ends were cut back, 1 base at V and 3 bases at J, with 13 bases in the middle. Germline V CDR1 and CDR2: SGHVS, FNYEAQ. The CDR3 totals 15 residues. The CDR3 region is CASSLGAGIVYEQYF. As DNA, the CDR3 is TGTGCCAGCAGCTTAGGGGCAGGGATCGTCTACGAGCAGTACTTC.

V gene TRBV3-1 (or the pseudogene TRBV3-2) combines with J gene TRBJ1-1; possibly TRBD1 for D (6 bases). The CDR3 has 15 amino acids. Germline CDR1 reads LGHDT; CDR2 reads YNNKEL (reference sequence). V lost 3 bases to trimming and J lost 0 bases, with 11 bases between them. CDR3 nucleotides: TGTGCCAGCAGCCAGCCGGACAGCTTGAACACTGAAGCTTTCTTT. This gives the protein CASSQPDSLNTEAFF.

The chain uses TRBV10-2 and TRBJ2-4; 15 bases line up with TRBD2. After removal of 6 bases from V and 3 bases from J, the junction contained 9 bases not matched to a gene. The CDR3 spans 18 residues. CDR1 WSHSY and CDR2 SAAADI come from the germline V gene. DNA for the CDR3: TGCGCCAGCAGCAGGACTAGCGGGGGGGCCCGGGACAAAAACATTCAGTACTTC. This sequence encodes CASSRTSGGARDKNIQYF.

V is TRBV3-1 (or the pseudogene TRBV3-2) and J is TRBJ1-3; 7 bases match TRBD1. This CDR3 is built from 18 residues. Germline CDR1 is LGHDT and CDR2 is YNNKEL (reference sequence). Germline trimming cut 0 bases from V and 0 bases from J; bases unmatched to any gene: 8. CDR3 coding DNA: TGTGCCAGCAGCCAAGATCTTGGGACAGTCGGCTCTGGAAACACCATATATTTT. This encodes CASSQDLGTVGSGNTIYF.

The rearrangement joins TRBV3-1 (or the pseudogene TRBV3-2) to TRBJ1-2, with TRBD1 identical over 7 bases. The V segment lost 3 bases and the J segment 8 bases; nucleotides outside the gene matches: 6. This CDR3 has 13 residues. Looked up from germline, CDR1 is LGHDT and CDR2 is YNNKEL (reference sequence). CDR3 amino acids: CASSHRQGGGYTF. The CDR3 DNA follows: TGTGCCAGCAGCCACCGACAGGGCGGGGGCTACACCTTC.

This chain connects TRBV6-5 to TRBJ2-1; D may be TRBD2 (7 bases). The CDR3 contains 15 residues. Germline V gives CDR1 MNHEY, CDR2 SVGAGI. The V and J ends lost 7 bases and 8 bases respectively, with 21 bases between them. Written as DNA, the CDR3 is TGTGCCAGCACTCGAACATGGTCGGGGGGCGATGAGCAGTTCTTC. Protein sequence: CASTRTWSGGDEQFF.

This chain joins TRBV19 and TRBJ1-4; 7 nucleotides line up with TRBD1. This CDR3 is built from 15 residues. Trimming removed 8 bases from V and 4 bases from J; junction bases left unmatched: 10. CDR1 is LNHDA and CDR2 is SQIVND in the germline V gene (reference sequence). The DNA for the CDR3 is TGTGCCAGTCTTAGGAGCGGACAGGTTAATGAAAAACTGTTTTTT. The encoded protein is CASLRSGQVNEKLFF. The full variable domain, rest sourced from reference TRBV19 and TRBJ1-4, is DGGITQSPKYLFRKEGQNVTLSCEQNLNHDAMYWYRQDPGQGLRLIYYSQIVNDFQKGDIAEGYSVSREKKESFPLTVTSAQKNPTAFYLCASLRSGQVNEKLFFGSGTQLSVL.

This chain joins TRBV19 and TRBJ1-3; tentative D call: TRBD1 (5 bases). This CDR3 contains 15 residues. Germline lookup yields CDR1 LNHDA and CDR2 SQIVND (reference sequence). Deletions cut 6 bases from V and 0 bases from J, with 12 bases between. In DNA, the CDR3 is TGTGCCAGTAGACGACAGACTGGCTCTGGAAACACCATATATTTT. As protein: CASRRQTGSGNTIYF.

For the CDR3, the DNA is TGTGCCAGCAGCTTATCTCAGGGCCCCTCTGGAAACACCATATATTTT. It is translated as CASSLSQGPSGNTIYF. This sequence joins TRBV7-9 and TRBJ1-3; TRBD1 might be the D (5 bases). V was cut by 2 bases and J by 0 bases, with 11 bases left in between. The CDR3 runs to 16 residues. Germline values: CDR1 SEHNR, CDR2 FQNEAQ (reference sequence). Variable domain in full (rest from reference TRBV7-9 and TRBJ1-3): DTGVSQNPRHKITKRGQNVTFRCDPISEHNRLYWYRQTLGQGPEFLTYFQNEAQLEKSRLLSDRFSAERPKGSFSTLEIQRTEQGDSAMYLCASSLSQGPSGNTIYFGEGSWLTVV.

This clone has just one count. The J gene is TRBJ2-3, the V gene TRBV9; 7 nucleotides match TRBD2. Germline V gives CDR1 SGDLS, CDR2 YYNGEE. This CDR3 contains 15 residues. V lost 7 bases to trimming and J lost 1 base; unmatched junction nucleotides: 9. The CDR3 nucleotides read TGTGCCAGCGGCGAAGCGGGACTCCGCACAGATACGCAGTATTTT. Encoded protein: CASGEAGLRTDTQYF.

The chain carries TRBV3-1 (or the pseudogene TRBV3-2) and TRBJ1-5; weak D call: TRBD1 (5 bases). Trimming stripped 0 bases from V and 0 bases from J, with 6 bases between. Germline V gene data show CDR1 as LGHDT and CDR2 as YNNKEL (reference sequence). CDR3 length: 15 residues. The CDR3 spells CASSQDRGSNQPQHF. The CDR3 nucleotides are TGTGCCAGCAGCCAAGATAGGGGTAGCAATCAGCCCCAGCATTTT.

This clone was counted a single time. The J gene is TRBJ2-2, the V gene TRBV3-1 (or the pseudogene TRBV3-2); D uncertain. V was cut by 4 bases and J by 4 bases, with 7 bases left in between. Looked up from germline, CDR1 is LGHDT and CDR2 is YNNKEL (reference sequence). The CDR3 is made up of 13 amino acids. The CDR3 DNA reads as TGTGCCAGCAGCCCCTTCGGCACCGGGGAGCTGTTTTTT. Translating gives CASSPFGTGELFF.

The sample holds a few counts of this clone. The chain employs TRBV5-4 and TRBJ1-2; D may be TRBD1 (6 bases). The CDR3 consists of 14 residues. The germline V gene encodes CDR1 SGHNT and CDR2 YYREEE (reference sequence). V shed 3 bases and J shed 4 bases, with 13 bases lying between them. DNA for the CDR3: TGTGCCAGCAGCTCTACACAGGGTTCCTATGGCTACACCTTC. Translated, it gives CASSSTQGSYGYTF.

This clone was counted a single time. The rearrangement uses TRBV2 and TRBJ1-4, with TRBD1 identical over 7 bases. This CDR3 has 16 amino acids. V lost 7 bases to trimming and J lost 5 bases; unmatched junction nucleotides: 13. The germline V gene encodes CDR1 SNHLY and CDR2 FYNNEI. CDR3 DNA: TGTGCCAGCACACTCCGGGGACAGTCCATAAATGAAAAACTGTTTTTT. Its translation: CASTLRGQSINEKLFF.

The gene calls are TRBV3-1 (or the pseudogene TRBV3-2) and TRBJ2-7, with D maybe TRBD1 (6 bases). This CDR3 has 15 residues. Trimming shortened V by 4 bases and J by 0 bases, and 13 bases separated the two germline ends. Germline V CDR1 and CDR2: LGHDT, YNNKEL (reference sequence). In nucleotides, the CDR3 is TGTGCCAGCAGCCCCTCACGGACAGTCTCCTACGAGCAGTACTTC. Translated, it gives CASSPSRTVSYEQYF.

In DNA form, the CDR3 reads TGTGCCAGCAGTGCCGACAGGGGAGAGGCTTTCTTT. Its protein product is CASSADRGEAFF. The chain carries TRBV12-3 or TRBV12-4 and TRBJ1-1, with TRBD1 identical over 8 bases. The CDR3 extends over 12 amino acids. Trimming at V came to 5 bases and at J to 11 bases, leaving 7 bases not matched to a gene.

The chain has TRBV5-8 and TRBJ2-2, with D possibly being TRBD2 (5 bases). The CDR3 spans 14 residues. Germline-derived CDR1 and CDR2 are SGHTS and YDEGEE. V was shortened by 5 bases and J by 1 base, with 9 bases between the two germline ends. The chain's CDR3 is CASRLDWNTGELFF. The CDR3, as DNA: TGTGCCAGCAGGCTGGACTGGAACACCGGGGAGCTGTTTTTT.

J is TRBJ1-1 and V is TRBV7-9; TRBD1 matches at 9 bases. The CDR3 is made up of 15 amino acids. Trimming removed 5 bases from V and 2 bases from J; junction bases left unmatched: 6. In germline, CDR1 is SEHNR, CDR2 FQNEAQ (reference sequence). The DNA for the CDR3 is TGTGCCAGCAGCATATCGACAGGGGGTAACACTGAAGCTTTCTTT. Translated, it gives CASSISTGGNTEAFF. Using reference TRBV7-9 and TRBJ1-1 for the parts outside the CDR3, the full variable domain is DTGVSQNPRHKITKRGQNVTFRCDPISEHNRLYWYRQTLGQGPEFLTYFQNEAQLEKSRLLSDRFSAERPKGSFSTLEIQRTEQGDSAMYLCASSISTGGNTEAFFGQGTRLTVV.

The chain is built from TRBV5-5 and TRBJ1-3; D not resolved. CDR1 and CDR2 from the germline V gene are SGHKS and YYEKEE (reference sequence). Deletions cut 5 bases from V and 0 bases from J, with 12 bases between. The CDR3 is 15 amino acids. The CDR3 is CASSLRVTSGNTIYF. CDR3 nucleotide sequence: TGTGCCAGCAGTTTACGGGTTACCTCTGGAAACACCATATATTTT.

V is TRBV7-6 and J is TRBJ1-3, with a possible D match to TRBD1 (6 bases). The CDR3 has 17 amino acids. With 0 bases removed from V and 1 base from J, the gap between germline ends came to 13 bases. Germline CDR1 and CDR2: SGHVS and FNYEAQ. The chain's CDR3 is CASSLARPGVSGNTIYF. DNA of the CDR3: TGTGCCAGCAGCTTAGCGCGGCCAGGGGTTTCTGGAAACACCATATATTTT.

V and J are TRBV12-3 or TRBV12-4 and TRBJ2-5; no definite D call. Trimming removed 1 base at V and 7 bases at J, with 4 bases between. This CDR3 comprises 11 residues. The CDR3 DNA reads TGTGCCAGCAGTTTAGACGGGACCCAGTACTTC. As protein: CASSLDGTQYF.

This chain links TRBV7-9 with TRBJ2-5; the match to TRBD2 covers 8 bases. The germline CDR1 and CDR2 sequences are SEHNR and FQNEAQ (reference sequence). The CDR3 runs to 15 residues. After removal of 8 bases from V and 2 bases from J, the junction contained 10 bases not matched to a gene. This chain's CDR3 is CASGVGGLGQETQYF. The CDR3 DNA follows: TGTGCCAGCGGAGTAGGGGGACTAGGGCAAGAGACCCAGTACTTC.

The rearrangement uses TRBV5-1 and TRBJ1-6; the match to TRBD1 covers 9 bases. Germline-derived CDR1 and CDR2 are SGHRS and YFSETQ. This CDR3 region has 16 residues. The V and J ends lost 4 bases and 5 bases, in that order; junction bases with no gene match: 7. Written as DNA, the CDR3 is TGCGCCAGCAGCGCCCGGGACAGGGTAAATAATTCACCCCTCCACTTT. As protein: CASSARDRVNNSPLHF.

The chain recombines TRBV12-5 with TRBJ1-1; possibly TRBD1 for D (6 bases). Germline V lookup: CDR1 LGHNT, CDR2 FRNRAP. The CDR3 is 16 residues long. V lost 0 bases and J 5 bases, leaving 16 bases between the germline ends. The CDR3 bases are TGTGCTAGTGGTTTGGTACGCCGACAGGAAGGGACTGAAGCTTTCTTT. This translates into CASGLVRRQEGTEAFF.

This clone was observed a single time. The V and J genes are TRBV3-1 (or the pseudogene TRBV3-2) and TRBJ1-1; 10 positions agree with TRBD1. V was clipped by 5 bases and J by 10 bases; unmatched bases: 13. The germline gives CDR1 LGHDT, CDR2 YNNKEL (reference sequence). The CDR3 has 15 residues. Written as DNA, the CDR3 is TGTGCCAGCAGCTCTTTCGGACAGGGGGTAGAAGGAGCTTTCTTT. Protein: CASSSFGQGVEGAFF.

The chain recombines TRBV6-5 with TRBJ1-1; no clear D gene. V dropped 7 bases and J dropped 7 bases, with 16 bases sitting between them. The CDR3 spans 13 residues. Looked up from germline, CDR1 is MNHEY and CDR2 is SVGAGI. CDR3 residues: CASNDGKTIEAFF. The CDR3 DNA is TGTGCCAGCAACGACGGGAAGACTATTGAAGCTTTCTTT.

The gene calls are TRBV29-1 and TRBJ2-3; 8 bases fit TRBD2. The V segment lost 7 bases and the J segment 6 bases; nucleotides outside the gene matches: 9. Germline CDR1 and CDR2: SQVTM and ANQGSEA. CDR3 length: 13 amino acids. Here the CDR3 DNA reads TGCAGCGCTGCGTCGGGGGGGGCCGATACGCAGTATTTT. The encoded protein is CSAASGGADTQYF.

V gene TRBV21-1 combines with J gene TRBJ1-5. TRBV21-1 constitutes a pseudogene. The CDR3 has 13 amino acids. This chain's CDR3 is CASSRRGYQPQHF. The CDR3 DNA reads as TGTGCCAGCAGCAGGCGGGGCTATCAGCCCCAGCATTTT.

CDR3 loop: CASSYTGNPQGYTF. In DNA, the CDR3 is TGTGCCAGCAGCTATACAGGGAATCCACAAGGCTACACCTTC. The chain couples TRBV3-1 (or the pseudogene TRBV3-2) to TRBJ1-2, with TRBD1 as a possible D gene (6 bases). Between the trimmed V and J ends, which lost 5 bases and 8 bases, there was a span of 18 bases. This CDR3 contains 14 residues. Per the germline V gene, CDR1 is LGHDT and CDR2 is YNNKEL (reference sequence).

This chain joins TRBV5-8 and TRBJ1-1, with 9 bases that match TRBD1. CDR3 length: 17 amino acids. Germline V gene data show CDR1 as SGHTS and CDR2 as YDEGEE. With 4 bases clipped from V and 0 bases from J, the junction kept 10 bases outside the gene matches. The CDR3 protein is CASSRGQGTTMNTEAFF. The CDR3 nucleotides read TGTGCCAGCAGCCGGGGACAGGGAACAACCATGAACACTGAAGCTTTCTTT.

This clone appeared a single time. Different DNA sequences within this sample yield the same CDR3. The V call is TRBV3-1 (or the pseudogene TRBV3-2), the J call TRBJ1-1; a weak D match, TRBD1 (5 bases). V was clipped by 1 base and J by 4 bases, with 10 bases between them. Germline lookup yields CDR1 LGHDT and CDR2 YNNKEL (reference sequence). The CDR3 length is 14 residues. The CDR3 is CASSQVPGGTEAFF. CDR3 DNA sequence: TGTGCCAGCAGCCAAGTGCCGGGGGGCACTGAAGCTTTCTTT.